This record concerns one T cell receptor (beta chain) sequence. Its antigen is not yet known. Base qualities are missing; no much larger clone stands one base away. The time point label here, explained by the study, means: baseline before first vaccination. Samples from vaccinated people were obtained from the UK trials COV001 and COV002, which included a single-blind randomized controlled phase 2/3 trial of AZD1222 (ChAdOx1 nCoV-19) in healthy adults. Trial participant PBMC samples were collected at day 0 and day 28 after the second dose for TCRbeta chain sequencing. This entry comes from a study of T cell responses to AZD1222 COVID-19 vaccine (dated by TCRdb to about 2021). Regarding the research as a whole: AZD1222 recipients with second doses at about 4 weeks or about 12 weeks were pooled, because spike-specific TCR depth and breadth did not differ between schedules. Trial participants were enrolled by age into 18-55, 56-69 and 70-plus year subgroups, with around 150, 28 and 57 TCR-sequenced participants respectively. TCR sequencing covered 233 trial participants: 200 to 220 given two doses of AZD1222 and 26 given two doses of MenACWY control vaccine.

Results and caveats for the whole study, not just this receptor: Conclusions about previously exposed vaccinees were limited because only six AZD1222 recipients were SARS-CoV-2 seropositive at baseline. In the small 56-69-year group, the increase in depth fell short of significance, most likely because of low power. Because no day 14 peak-response samples were available, repertoires were characterized only after the peak T cell response. Reportedly, close to half of the unique spike-specific TCRs recognized epitopes lying outside the regions that are mutated in the B.1.351 and B.1.1.7 variants. A significant rise in spike-specific TCR breadth and depth was observed after two AZD1222 doses relative to day 0 and relative to MenACWY recipients. Vaccine-associated CD4 TCRs spanned the whole spike protein, with dominant responses in regions 160-218 and 743-854. Participants were mostly white British, with more females than males. The authors suggested clonal diversity may have been underestimated.

The CDR3 regions of human TCRbeta chains were analyzed by immunosequencing. Under the source paper's analysis protocol: Repertoire TCRs were matched against a reference library of SARS-CoV-2-specific TCRs generated with the MIRA antigen-specificity platform. Breadth was defined as the fraction of unique TCRs that were SARS-CoV-2-associated, and depth was defined as the fraction of total T cells that were SARS-CoV-2-associated. Using the MIRA data, each spike-specific TCR was assigned both to the spike region to which the TCR was reactive and to a CD4 or CD8 class. Log10-transformed breadth and depth values were compared by one-way ANOVA with Sidak's multiple comparisons tests. Here the immuneACCESS table is served through TCRdb, limited to in-frame sequences with V and J called. Missing clones are a known gap in these copies; in checked studies unresolved V genes cover under half, and the rest lacks a known reason. V, J and clone size derive from that table, while D and trimming were established from the DNA sequence. The sample yields some 150,000 clones; approximately 90% were counted once. The ten largest clones capture under 5.5% of the sample.

This sequence was found in an adult in good health. The source material was peripheral blood, sampled on day 0 of AZD1222 vaccination.

The CDR3 here reads CATDSSPLYEQYF. The DNA sequence follows: TGTGCCACGGACAGTTCCCCTCTCTACGAGCAGTACTTC. This receptor chain uses TRBV28 and TRBJ2-7; a weak D assignment points to TRBD1 (6 bases agree). The trim is 10 bases for V and 3 bases for J, with a gap of 16 bases between the germline ends. CDR1 and CDR2, looked up from the germline V gene, are MDHEN and SYDVKM. Taken from cysteine to phenylalanine, the CDR3 has 13 residues. The only DNA kept is the CDR3, 39 bases in frame from the first base.